These 17 T cell receptor beta chains share one sample of origin, sequenced in a study of blood T cell repertoires in COVID-19. TCRdb's table, derived via immunoSEQ multiplex PCR, lists solely in-frame clones and lacks some. The table lists 290,000 or so clones, approximately 89% of them singletons, with approximately 2.4% in the top ten. The sequenced material came from PBMCs or T cells enriched from blood (not recorded which). The source of these receptors is a woman between 18 and 30 years old who had recovered from COVID-19.

This chain connects TRBV11-2 to TRBJ2-1; 12 bases map to TRBD2. After removal of 1 base from V and 6 bases from J, the junction contained 10 bases not matched to a gene. The CDR3 length is 18 residues. Germline V gives CDR1 SGHAT, CDR2 FQNNGV. Here the CDR3 reads CASSLGFPTGLAGNEQFF. As DNA, the CDR3 is TGTGCCAGCAGCTTAGGATTCCCCACGGGACTAGCGGGCAATGAGCAGTTCTTC.

The V and J genes are TRBV2 and TRBJ2-7; possibly TRBD1 for D (5 bases). The V and J ends lost 1 base and 8 bases respectively, with 12 bases between them. Germline V gene sequence: CDR1 SNHLY, CDR2 FYNNEI. The CDR3 totals 13 residues. This CDR3 is CASSEVGQGQQYF. The CDR3 DNA sequence: TGTGCCAGCAGTGAAGTTGGACAAGGCCAGCAGTACTTC.

The V and J genes are TRBV12-3 or TRBV12-4 and TRBJ2-7; no firm D call. V lost 7 bases and J lost 5, with 15 bases in between. CDR3 length: 13 residues. The CDR3 sequence: CASKSTYSDEQYF. For the CDR3, the DNA is TGTGCCAGCAAAAGTACTTATAGTGACGAGCAGTACTTC.

This clone was seen only once. The chain links TRBV7-2 to TRBJ2-3, with 13 positions matching TRBD2. This CDR3 region has 15 residues. Trimming removed 1 base from V and 5 bases from J; junction bases left unmatched: 0. Germline V gene data show CDR1 as SGHTA and CDR2 as FQGNSA. The CDR3 region is CASSLGLAGGDTQYF. The CDR3 DNA follows: TGTGCCAGCAGCTTAGGACTAGCGGGGGGAGATACGCAGTATTTT.

The rearrangement uses TRBV9 and TRBJ2-3; D is unclear. The CDR3 covers 13 residues. From germline, CDR1 is SGDLS and CDR2 YYNGEE. Trimming took off 4 bases at V and 2 bases at J, with 8 bases between the two ends. The CDR3 sequence: CASSPELTDTQYF. CDR3 coding DNA: TGTGCCAGCAGCCCCGAGCTCACAGATACGCAGTATTTT.

The chain employs TRBV4-1 and TRBJ2-7, with 8 nucleotides matching TRBD1. The V gene's germline CDR1 is MGHRA and CDR2 YSYEKL. The V and J ends lost 2 bases and 0 bases, in that order; junction bases with no gene match: 9. This CDR3 spans 17 amino acids. CDR3 nucleotide sequence: TGCGCCAGCAGCCAACCGCGACAGGGGTCCAGCTCCTACGAGCAGTACTTC. Protein product: CASSQPRQGSSSYEQYF.

The chain carries TRBV6-5 and TRBJ1-2; D remains unclear. The V gene lost 6 bases and the J gene lost 2 bases, with 4 bases spanning the gap. The germline CDR1 and CDR2 sequences are MNHEY and SVGAGI. There are 11 residues in the CDR3. CDR3 in DNA: TGTGCCAGCAGGGAGAACTATGGCTACACCTTC. The encoded protein is CASRENYGYTF.

The gene calls are TRBV2 and TRBJ2-1; 13 bases align to TRBD2. Trimming took 4 bases from V and 8 from J; bases not matched to a gene: 5. The CDR3 is 15 amino acids. Per germline, CDR1 SNHLY and CDR2 FYNNEI. CDR3: CASSGTSGSIHEQFF. CDR3 DNA: TGTGCCAGCAGTGGGACTAGCGGGAGTATCCATGAGCAGTTCTTC.

The chain carries TRBV30 and TRBJ1-3, with 11 positions matching TRBD1. CDR1 GTSNPN and CDR2 SVGIG come from the germline V gene (reference sequence). The trim removed 8 bases at V and 0 bases at J, leaving 9 bases unmatched. The CDR3 has 16 amino acids. This CDR3 is CAVLRDRGFSGNTIYF. The CDR3 nucleotides are TGTGCCGTGCTCCGGGACAGGGGGTTCTCTGGAAACACCATATATTTT.

The chain carries TRBV6-1 and TRBJ1-2; 9 bases are a match to TRBD1. The CDR3 spans 12 residues. CDR1 and CDR2 (germline): MNHNS, SASEGT. V lost 1 base, J lost 12 bases, and 3 bases stayed unmatched. CDR3 nucleotides: TGTGCCAGCAGTGAAGGGACAGGGGTAAACACCTTC. As protein: CASSEGTGVNTF.

The chain carries TRBV2 and TRBJ1-5, with D perhaps matching TRBD1 (6 bases). The germline CDR1 and CDR2 sequences are SNHLY and FYNNEI. This CDR3 contains 16 residues. V lost 5 bases and J lost 5, with 19 bases in between. CDR3 DNA sequence: TGTGCCAGCAGTTACGACAGGTCGATCCTCGATCAGCCCCAGCATTTT. This codes for CASSYDRSILDQPQHF.

In this sample, this clone turned up a few times. This chain uses TRBV10-1 with TRBJ2-1, with 11 bases identical to TRBD2. The trim removed 4 bases at V and 4 bases at J, leaving 0 bases unmatched. The CDR3 runs 14 residues. Germline assignment: CDR1 WNHNN and CDR2 SYGVQD (reference sequence). This CDR3 reads CASSGLAGYNEQFF. For the CDR3, the DNA is TGCGCCAGCAGTGGACTAGCGGGGTACAATGAGCAGTTCTTC.

V usage is TRBV7-6 and J usage is TRBJ1-1; D is perhaps TRBD1 (5 bases). Trimming stripped 3 bases from V and 0 bases from J, with 11 bases between. In germline, CDR1 is SGHVS, CDR2 FNYEAQ. CDR3 length: 15 amino acids. The CDR3 is CASSLRGLMNTEAFF. For the CDR3, the DNA is TGTGCCAGCAGCTTGCGGGGACTGATGAACACTGAAGCTTTCTTT.

The chain is built from TRBV30 and TRBJ1-2, with D possibly being TRBD1 (5 bases). CDR1 GTSNPN and CDR2 SVGIG come from the germline V gene (reference sequence). Trimming removed 6 bases from V and 4 bases from J, with 12 bases in between. The CDR3 is 12 residues long. The CDR3 region is CACETGAYGYTF. The CDR3 DNA sequence: TGTGCCTGTGAAACAGGTGCCTATGGCTACACCTTC.

The V call is TRBV19, the J call TRBJ2-7; 9 bases are shared with TRBD1. The germline CDR1 and CDR2 sequences are LNHDA and SQIVND (reference sequence). Unmatched junction bases numbered 11, after V lost 6 bases and J lost 5 bases. The CDR3 is made up of 15 amino acids. The CDR3 loop reads CASSQGQGIFHEQYF. CDR3 nucleotide sequence: TGTGCCAGTAGCCAAGGACAGGGGATTTTCCACGAGCAGTACTTC. Complete variable domain (other parts from reference TRBV19 and TRBJ2-7): DGGITQSPKYLFRKEGQNVTLSCEQNLNHDAMYWYRQDPGQGLRLIYYSQIVNDFQKGDIAEGYSVSREKKESFPLTVTSAQKNPTAFYLCASSQGQGIFHEQYFGPGTRLTVT.

The chain is built from TRBV9 and TRBJ2-6; 10 bases are shared with TRBD1. The CDR3 covers 17 residues. J gave up 2 bases and V 0 bases, and 2 bases lay outside the gene matches. Germline loops: CDR1 SGDLS, CDR2 YYNGEE. The chain's CDR3 is CASSVDGTGAGANVLTF. The DNA for the CDR3 is TGTGCCAGCAGCGTAGACGGGACAGGGGCTGGGGCCAACGTCCTGACTTTC. Filled out from reference TRBV9 and TRBJ2-6, the complete variable domain reads DSGVTQTPKHLITATGQRVTLRCSPRSGDLSVYWYQQSLDQGLQFLIQYYNGEERAKGNILERFSAQQFPDLHSELNLSSLELGDSALYFCASSVDGTGAGANVLTFGAGSRLTVL.

This chain connects TRBV11-3 to TRBJ2-1; D is unresolved. This CDR3 is 13 amino acids long. Germline V gene data show CDR1 as SGHNT and CDR2 as YENEEA. The V and J ends lost 7 bases and 7 bases respectively, with 14 bases between them. The CDR3 DNA reads as TGTGCCAGCACCCCAGGCTTCTCGAATGAGCAGTTCTTC. It codes for CASTPGFSNEQFF.